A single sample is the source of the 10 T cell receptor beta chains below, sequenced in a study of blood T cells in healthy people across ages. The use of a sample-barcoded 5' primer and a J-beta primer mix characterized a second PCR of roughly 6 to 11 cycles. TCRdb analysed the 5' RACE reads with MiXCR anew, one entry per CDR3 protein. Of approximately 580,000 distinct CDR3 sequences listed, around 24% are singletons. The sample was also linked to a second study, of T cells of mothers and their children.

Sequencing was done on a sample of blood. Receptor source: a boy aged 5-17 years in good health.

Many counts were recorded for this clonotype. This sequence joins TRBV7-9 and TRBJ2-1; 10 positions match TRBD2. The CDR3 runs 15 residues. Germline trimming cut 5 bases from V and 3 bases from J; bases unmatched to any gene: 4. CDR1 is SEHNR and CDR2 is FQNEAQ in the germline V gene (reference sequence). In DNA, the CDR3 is TGTGCCAGCAGCACCGGGACTAGCGACTACAATGAGCAGTTCTTC. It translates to CASSTGTSDYNEQFF.

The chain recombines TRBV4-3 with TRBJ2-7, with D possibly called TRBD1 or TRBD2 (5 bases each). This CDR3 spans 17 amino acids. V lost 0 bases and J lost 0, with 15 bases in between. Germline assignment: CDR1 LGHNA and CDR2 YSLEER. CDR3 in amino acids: CASSQDRDAVDSYEQYF. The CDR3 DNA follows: TGCGCCAGCAGCCAAGACAGGGACGCAGTTGACTCCTACGAGCAGTACTTC.

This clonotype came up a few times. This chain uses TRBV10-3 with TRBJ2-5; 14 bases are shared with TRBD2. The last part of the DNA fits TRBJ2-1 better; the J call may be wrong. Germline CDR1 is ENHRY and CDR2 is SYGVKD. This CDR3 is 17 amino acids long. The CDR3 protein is CAISEPGLAGVPNEQFF. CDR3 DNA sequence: TGTGCCATCAGCGAGCCGGGACTAGCGGGAGTACCAAATGAGCAGTTCTTC.

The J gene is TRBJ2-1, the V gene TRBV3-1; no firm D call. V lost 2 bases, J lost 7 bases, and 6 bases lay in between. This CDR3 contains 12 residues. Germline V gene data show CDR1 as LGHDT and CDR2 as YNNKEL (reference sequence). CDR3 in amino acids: CASSQRRNEQFF. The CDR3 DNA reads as TGTGCCAGCAGCCAACGCCGGAATGAGCAGTTCTTC.

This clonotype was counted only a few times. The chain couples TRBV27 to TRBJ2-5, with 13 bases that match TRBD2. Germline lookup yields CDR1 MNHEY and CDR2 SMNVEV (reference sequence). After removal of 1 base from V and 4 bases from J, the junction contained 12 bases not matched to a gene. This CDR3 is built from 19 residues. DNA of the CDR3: TGTGCCAGCAGTTTATTCCCACGGACTAGCGGGAGTTCGGTAGAGACCCAGTACTTC. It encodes CASSLFPRTSGSSVETQYF.

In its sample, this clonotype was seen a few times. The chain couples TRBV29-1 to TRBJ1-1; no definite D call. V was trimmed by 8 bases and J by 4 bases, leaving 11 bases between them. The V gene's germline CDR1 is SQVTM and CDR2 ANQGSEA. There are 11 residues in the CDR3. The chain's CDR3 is CSFIAGTEAFF. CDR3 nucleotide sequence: TGCAGCTTTATTGCGGGCACTGAAGCTTTCTTT.

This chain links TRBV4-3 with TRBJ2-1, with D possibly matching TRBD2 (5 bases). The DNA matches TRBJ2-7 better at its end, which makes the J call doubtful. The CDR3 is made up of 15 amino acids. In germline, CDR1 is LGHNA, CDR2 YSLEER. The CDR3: CASSQEPLRAQEQYF. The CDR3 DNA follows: TGCGCCAGCAGCCAAGAACCCCTGCGGGCGCAGGAGCAGTACTTC.

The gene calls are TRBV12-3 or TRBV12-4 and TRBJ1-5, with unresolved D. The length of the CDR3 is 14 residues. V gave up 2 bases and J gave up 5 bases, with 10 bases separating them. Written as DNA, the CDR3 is TGTGCCAGCAGTTTATCTGTCCGCTATCAGCCCCAGCATTTT. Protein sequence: CASSLSVRYQPQHF.

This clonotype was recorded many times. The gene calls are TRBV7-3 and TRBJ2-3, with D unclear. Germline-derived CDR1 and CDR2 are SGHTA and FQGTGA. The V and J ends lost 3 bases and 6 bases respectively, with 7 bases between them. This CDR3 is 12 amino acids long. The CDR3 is CASSLPGDTQYF. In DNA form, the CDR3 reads TGTGCCAGCAGCTTGCCCGGGGATACGCAGTATTTT. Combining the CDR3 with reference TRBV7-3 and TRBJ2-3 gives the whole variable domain GAGVSQTPSNKVTEKGKYVELRCDPISGHTALYWYRQSLGQGPEFLIYFQGTGAADDSGLPNDRFFAVRPEGSVSTLKIQRTERGDSAVYLCASSLPGDTQYFGPGTRLTVL.

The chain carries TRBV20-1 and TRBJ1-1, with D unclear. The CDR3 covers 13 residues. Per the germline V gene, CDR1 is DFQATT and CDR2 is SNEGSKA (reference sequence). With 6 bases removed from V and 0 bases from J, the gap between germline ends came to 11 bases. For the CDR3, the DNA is TGCAGTGCAATAGGCGCGCTGAACACTGAAGCTTTCTTT. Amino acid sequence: CSAIGALNTEAFF.